A selection of T cell receptor beta chains follows, all from one sample in a study of T cells expressing NK-cell markers. From its re-call of the 5' RACE reads, TCRdb lists each CDR3 protein once, without DNA. This sample lists roughly 160,000 distinct CDR3 sequences; its ten largest clones have 20% to 25%. Sequencing was carried out using blood T cells: a sorted CD56 or NKG2C T cell subset, CD4+ or CD8+ T cells, or bulk PBMC T cells (not recorded which). These receptors all come from a man aged 18-75 years in good health. Each CDR3 is given with its conserved first and last residue.

V gene: TRBV18; J gene: TRBJ2-3; CDR3 protein: CASSFPEAGGLLNTQYF
V gene: TRBV7-8; J gene: TRBJ2-3; CDR3 protein: CASSSALTAGTDTQYF
V gene: TRBV4-1; J gene: TRBJ1-1; CDR3 protein: CASSQDQRGPTLNTEAFF
V gene: TRBV28; J gene: TRBJ1-5; CDR3 protein: CASRGKNQPQHF
V gene: TRBV3-1; J gene: TRBJ2-7; CDR3 protein: CASSPDLRAVVSYEQYF
V gene: TRBV4-2; J gene: TRBJ1-1; CDR3 protein: CASSQGAGGTEAFF
V gene: TRBV3-1; J gene: TRBJ2-3; CDR3 protein: CASRLSDTQYF
V gene: TRBV18; J gene: TRBJ2-7; CDR3 protein: CASSEDGVYTYEQYF
V gene: TRBV2; J gene: TRBJ2-1; CDR3 protein: CASSKGTGGDNEQFF
V gene: TRBV29-1; J gene: TRBJ2-1; CDR3 protein: CSVEDLRGQSYNEQFF
V gene: TRBV12-3/TRBV12-4; J gene: TRBJ1-4; CDR3 protein: CASSLPGNEKLFF
V gene: TRBV5-1; J gene: TRBJ1-2; CDR3 protein: CASSFGTDYGYTF
V gene: TRBV5-4; J gene: TRBJ1-2; CDR3 protein: CASSLGGQGRYGYTF
V gene: TRBV20-1; J gene: TRBJ2-1; CDR3 protein: CSARDQGTVWNEQFF
V gene: TRBV9; J gene: TRBJ2-7; CDR3 protein: CASSPGGTSDEQYF
V gene: TRBV19; J gene: TRBJ2-7; CDR3 protein: CASSTGFEQYF
V gene: TRBV19; J gene: TRBJ1-1; CDR3 protein: CASSPGLKNTEAFF
V gene: TRBV5-6; J gene: TRBJ2-3; CDR3 protein: CASSFSVMVDTQYF
V gene: TRBV6-1; J gene: TRBJ1-1; CDR3 protein: CASSGAVRNTEAFF
V gene: TRBV5-8; J gene: TRBJ2-5; CDR3 protein: CASSLHDSTPPRYF
V gene: TRBV6-6; J gene: TRBJ2-5; CDR3 protein: CASSYEAQGTQYF
V gene: TRBV24-1; J gene: TRBJ1-1; CDR3 protein: CATSVFMVLGGTEAFF
V gene: TRBV14; J gene: TRBJ2-7; CDR3 protein: CASSRTGRAYEQYF
V gene: TRBV4-2; J gene: TRBJ2-4; CDR3 protein: CASSHPGLRNIQYF
V gene: TRBV5-1; J gene: TRBJ2-3; CDR3 protein: CASSLDSGGITDTQYF
V gene: TRBV20-1; J gene: TRBJ1-1; CDR3 protein: CSARDVLKNTEAFF
V gene: TRBV3-1; J gene: TRBJ1-1; CDR3 protein: CASSQVISAGDGEAFF
V gene: TRBV15; J gene: TRBJ2-1; CDR3 protein: CATSRDQVGADNEQFF
V gene: TRBV19; J gene: TRBJ2-7; CDR3 protein: CASSIRVTYEQYF
V gene: TRBV7-3; J gene: TRBJ2-1; CDR3 protein: CASSLIPTSGGAVAYNEQFF
V gene: TRBV15; J gene: TRBJ1-5; CDR3 protein: CATSSRVGANQPQHF
V gene: TRBV15; J gene: TRBJ1-6; CDR3 protein: CATSRVMESNSPLHF
V gene: TRBV12-3/TRBV12-4; J gene: TRBJ2-5; CDR3 protein: CASSFQGRETQYF
V gene: TRBV11-2; J gene: TRBJ2-5; CDR3 protein: CASSLEFNTQYF
V gene: TRBV6-5; J gene: TRBJ2-7; CDR3 protein: CASSSSPGLQYEQYF